Below, 12 T cell receptor beta chains from the same sample are listed, as sequenced in a study of T cell repertoires in cytomegalovirus infection. For these receptors, no antigen is known. MiXCR, run by TCRdb on the reads, gives a single entry per CDR3 protein. The sample consists of 750,000 to 950,000 distinct CDR3 sequences, about 27% of them appearing once. This sample comprised cultured CD8+ T cells from PBMCs, obtained from culture after CMV antigen stimulation. These receptors were collected from a human donor in good health (CMV status not recorded). Some clones in this sample may be carry-over from other donors' samples.

In this sample, this clonotype turned up a few times. V and J are TRBV7-6 and TRBJ1-5; TRBD1 is a possible D gene (6 bases). The CDR3 has 17 amino acids. The V end lost 4 bases, the J end lost 0 bases, and 16 bases lay between the germline ends. Germline CDR1 reads SGHVS; CDR2 reads FNYEAQ. The CDR3 DNA reads as TGTGCCAGCAGCTCCGAGGGGGGACCGGCTAGCAATCAGCCCCAGCATTTT. Its translation is CASSSEGGPASNQPQHF.

The chain joins TRBV6-5 to TRBJ2-5; no definite D call. Trimming stripped 6 bases from V and 1 base from J, with 12 bases between. The CDR3 loop spans 14 amino acids. The germline gives CDR1 MNHEY, CDR2 SVGAGI. CDR3: CASRVQIFQETQYF. CDR3 nucleotide sequence: TGTGCCAGCAGGGTACAGATTTTCCAAGAGACCCAGTACTTC.

Only a few counts were recorded for this clonotype. J is TRBJ1-2 and V is TRBV7-9; D is unresolved. Germline V gene data show CDR1 as SEHNR and CDR2 as FQNEAQ (reference sequence). This CDR3 is 13 amino acids long. Trimming stripped 0 bases from V and 8 bases from J, with 10 bases between. The CDR3 DNA follows: TGTGCCAGCAGCTTAGCGGTACCGAGAGGCTACACCTTC. Its translation: CASSLAVPRGYTF.

CDR3 in amino acids: CASSPRGVQPQHF. The CDR3, as DNA: TGTGCCAGCAGCCCCAGGGGTGTTCAGCCCCAGCATTTT. J is TRBJ1-5 and V is TRBV6-1; D is perhaps TRBD1 (6 bases). The CDR3 is 13 amino acids. The ends were cut back, 6 bases at V and 6 bases at J, with 12 bases in the middle. Germline V gene lookup returns CDR1 MNHNS and CDR2 SASEGT.

Note on this clonotype: A much larger clone sits a single nucleotide away, making a read error possible. V and J are TRBV12-3 or TRBV12-4 and TRBJ1-5; 8 bases line up with TRBD1. CDR3 length: 14 residues. CDR3 in DNA: TGTGCCAGCAGTCTGACAGGGGTTGGACAGCCCCGGCATTTT. Translation gives CASSLTGVGQPRHF.

This clonotype was recorded a few times. V usage is TRBV19 and J usage is TRBJ1-5, with D uncertain. V dropped 8 bases and J dropped 4 bases, with 24 bases sitting between them. Germline V lookup: CDR1 LNHDA, CDR2 SQIVND (reference sequence). The CDR3 spans 17 residues. The CDR3 coding sequence is TGTGCCAGTGGGGAAGTGGGTCTCTCCCCGACGAATCAGCCCCAGCATTTT. As protein: CASGEVGLSPTNQPQHF.

The rearrangement uses TRBV7-9 and TRBJ2-2; D uncertain. CDR1 is SEHNR and CDR2 is FQNEAQ in the germline V gene (reference sequence). Trimming removed 0 bases from V and 2 bases from J, with 10 bases in between. This CDR3 spans 16 amino acids. In nucleotides, the CDR3 is TGTGCCAGCAGCTTAGCGCTAATACGAAACACCGGGGAGCTGTTTTTT. Its protein is CASSLALIRNTGELFF. The complete variable domain, with remaining parts taken from reference TRBV7-9 and TRBJ2-2, reads DTGVSQNPRHKITKRGQNVTFRCDPISEHNRLYWYRQTLGQGPEFLTYFQNEAQLEKSRLLSDRFSAERPKGSFSTLEIQRTEQGDSAMYLCASSLALIRNTGELFFGEGSRLTVL.

The chain couples TRBV7-9 to TRBJ2-7; D gene unclear. CDR1 is SEHNR, CDR2 FQNEAQ, per germline (reference sequence). With 1 base removed from V and 0 bases from J, the gap between germline ends came to 13 bases. The CDR3 extends over 16 amino acids. The CDR3 bases are TGTGCCAGCAGCTTAGTAGTCAGCCCGAGCTCCTACGAGCAGTACTTC. Its translation is CASSLVVSPSSYEQYF.

This clonotype was seen more than once but under ten times. V usage is TRBV4-1 and J usage is TRBJ2-1; D is undetermined. V was cut by 1 base and J by 4 bases, with 5 bases left in between. CDR3 length equals 13 residues. Germline CDR1 MGHRA, CDR2 YSYEKL. CDR3: CASSQVLYNEQFF. The DNA of the CDR3 is TGCGCCAGCAGCCAAGTTCTGTACAATGAGCAGTTCTTC.

The chain uses TRBV2 and TRBJ1-1; D not resolved. Germline CDR1 is SNHLY and CDR2 is FYNNEI. CDR3 size: 10 residues. Trimming left V 11 bases short and J 3 bases short, with 7 bases between. Here the CDR3 DNA reads TGTGCCGCATGGGACACTGAAGCTTTCTTT. It specifies CAAWDTEAFF.

The chain recombines TRBV12-3 or TRBV12-4 with TRBJ2-7; perhaps TRBD1 as D (7 bases). CDR3 length equals 11 residues. Between the trimmed V and J ends, which lost 9 bases and 7 bases, there was a span of 13 bases. CDR3 in DNA: TGTGCCAGTCGGACAGGAGGGGAGCAGTACTTC. It yields the protein CASRTGGEQYF.

The chain combines TRBV7-9 with TRBJ1-1; 8 nucleotides match TRBD1. V lost 5 bases, J lost 5 bases, and 7 bases stayed unmatched. CDR3 length equals 14 residues. Germline CDR1 reads SEHNR; CDR2 reads FQNEAQ (reference sequence). CDR3 sequence: CASSRSQGGTEAFF. CDR3 bases: TGTGCCAGCAGCCGTTCACAGGGGGGGACTGAAGCTTTCTTT. Variable domain in full (rest from reference TRBV7-9 and TRBJ1-1): DTGVSQNPRHKITKRGQNVTFRCDPISEHNRLYWYRQTLGQGPEFLTYFQNEAQLEKSRLLSDRFSAERPKGSFSTLEIQRTEQGDSAMYLCASSRSQGGTEAFFGQGTRLTVV.